This T cell receptor (beta chain) was sequenced during a study of CD8 T cells in Susac syndrome. CDR3 length equals 15 residues. Germline V gives CDR1 GTSNPN, CDR2 SVGIG (reference sequence). Trimming removed 2 bases from V and 1 base from J; junction bases left unmatched: 4. As concerns this clonotype: Its antigen is unidentified.

Notes on the study in general: The authors found no clonal expansion in Susac syndrome CD4+ T cell repertoires.

An input of about 0.5 to 1 ug of RNA was subjected to reverse transcription using random hexamers. It was immunoSEQ multiplex PCR that amplified TCR beta CDR3 across 54 Vbeta and 13 Jbeta. MiXCR was run by TCRdb on the immunoSEQ multiplex PCR reads, yielding one entry per CDR3 protein. The sample yields roughly 130,000 distinct CDR3 sequences, around 96% seen once. J is TRBJ2-3 and V is TRBV30; 9 positions match TRBD1. This clonotype originated in a human donor with Susac syndrome. Sample: CD4+ T cells from PBMCs. The CDR3 spells CAWSRTGVGTDTQYF. The CDR3 bases are TGTGCCTGGAGTCGGACAGGGGTGGGCACAGATACGCAGTATTTT.